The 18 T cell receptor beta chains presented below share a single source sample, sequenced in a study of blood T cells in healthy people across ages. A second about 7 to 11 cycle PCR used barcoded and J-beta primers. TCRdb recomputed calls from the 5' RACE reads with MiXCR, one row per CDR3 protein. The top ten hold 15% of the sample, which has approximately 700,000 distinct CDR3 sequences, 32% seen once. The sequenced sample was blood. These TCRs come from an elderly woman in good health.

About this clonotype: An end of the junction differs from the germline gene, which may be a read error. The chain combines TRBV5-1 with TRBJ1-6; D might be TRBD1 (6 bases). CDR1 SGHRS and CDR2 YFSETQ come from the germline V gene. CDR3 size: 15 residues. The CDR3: CASSSSGQLNSPLHF. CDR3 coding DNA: TGCGCCAGTAGCTCATCTGGACAGCTAAATTCACCCCTCCACTTT.

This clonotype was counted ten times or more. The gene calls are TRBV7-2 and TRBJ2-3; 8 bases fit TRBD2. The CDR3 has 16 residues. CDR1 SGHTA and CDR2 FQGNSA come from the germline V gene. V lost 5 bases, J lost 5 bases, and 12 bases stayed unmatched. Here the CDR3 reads CASSLLGAGVKDTQYF. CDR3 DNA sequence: TGTGCCAGCAGCCTACTCGGAGCGGGGGTGAAAGATACGCAGTATTTT. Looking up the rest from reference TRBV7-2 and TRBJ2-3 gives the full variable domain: GAGVSQSPSNKVTEKGKDVELRCDPISGHTALYWYRQSLGQGLEFLIYFQGNSAPDKSGLPSDRFSAERTGGSVSTLTIQRTQQEDSAVYLCASSLLGAGVKDTQYFGPGTRLTVL.

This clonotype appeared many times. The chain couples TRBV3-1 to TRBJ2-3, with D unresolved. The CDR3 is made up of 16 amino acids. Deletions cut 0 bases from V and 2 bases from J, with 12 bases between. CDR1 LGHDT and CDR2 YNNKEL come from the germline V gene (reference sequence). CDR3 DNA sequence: TGTGCCAGCAGCCAAGAGAGGCTTTCAAACACAGATACGCAGTATTTT. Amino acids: CASSQERLSNTDTQYF.

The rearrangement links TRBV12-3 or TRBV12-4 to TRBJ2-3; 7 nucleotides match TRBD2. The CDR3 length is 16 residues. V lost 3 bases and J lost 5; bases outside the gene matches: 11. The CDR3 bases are TGTGCCAGCAGTTTCTACATGGCGGGAGCGGTAGATACGCAGTATTTT. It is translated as CASSFYMAGAVDTQYF.

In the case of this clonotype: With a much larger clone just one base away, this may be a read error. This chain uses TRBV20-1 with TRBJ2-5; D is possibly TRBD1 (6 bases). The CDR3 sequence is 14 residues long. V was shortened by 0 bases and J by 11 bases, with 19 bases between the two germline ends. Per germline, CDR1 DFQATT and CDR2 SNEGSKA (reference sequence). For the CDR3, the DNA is TGCAGTGCTAGAGATGGGACAACGGGTAGTGAGCAGTACTTC. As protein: CSARDGTTGSEQYF.

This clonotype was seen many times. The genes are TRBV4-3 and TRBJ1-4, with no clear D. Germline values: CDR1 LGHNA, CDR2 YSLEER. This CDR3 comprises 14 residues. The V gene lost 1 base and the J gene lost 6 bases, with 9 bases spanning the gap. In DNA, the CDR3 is TGCGCCAGCAGCCAAGGTCGGGGAGATGAAAAACTGTTTTTT. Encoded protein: CASSQGRGDEKLFF.

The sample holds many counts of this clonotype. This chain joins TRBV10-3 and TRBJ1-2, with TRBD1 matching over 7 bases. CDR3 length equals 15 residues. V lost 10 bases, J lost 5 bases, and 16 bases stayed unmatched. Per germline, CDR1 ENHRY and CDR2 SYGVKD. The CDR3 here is CASREGGTDLYGYTF. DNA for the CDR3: TGTGCCAGCCGCGAGGGGGGGACAGATCTATATGGCTACACCTTC.

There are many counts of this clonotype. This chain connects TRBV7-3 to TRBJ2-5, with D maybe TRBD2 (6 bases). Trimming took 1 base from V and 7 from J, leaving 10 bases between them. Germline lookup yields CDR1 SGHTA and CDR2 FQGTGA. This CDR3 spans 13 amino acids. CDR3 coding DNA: TGTGCCAGCAGCTTAATGGACGGGGGGACCCAGTACTTC. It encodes CASSLMDGGTQYF.

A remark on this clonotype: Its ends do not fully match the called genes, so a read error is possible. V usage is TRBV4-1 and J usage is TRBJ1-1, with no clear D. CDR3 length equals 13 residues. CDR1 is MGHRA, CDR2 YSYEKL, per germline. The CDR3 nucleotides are TGCGCCAGCAGCCAAGAACGAGCCACTGAAGGTTTCTTT. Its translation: CASSQERATEGFF.

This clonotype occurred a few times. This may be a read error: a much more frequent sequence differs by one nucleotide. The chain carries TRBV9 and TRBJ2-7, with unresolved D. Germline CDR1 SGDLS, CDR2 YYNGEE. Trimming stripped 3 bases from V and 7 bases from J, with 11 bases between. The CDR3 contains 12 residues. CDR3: CASSANHYEQYF. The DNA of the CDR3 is TGTGCCAGCAGCGCCAATCACTATGAGCAGTACTTC.

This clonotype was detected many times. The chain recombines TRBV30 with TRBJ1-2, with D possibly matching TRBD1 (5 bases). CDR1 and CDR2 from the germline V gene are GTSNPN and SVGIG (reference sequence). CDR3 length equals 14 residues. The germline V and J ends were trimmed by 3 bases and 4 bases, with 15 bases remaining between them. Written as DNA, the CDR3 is TGTGCCTGGAGATGGAATAGGGGAAGCTATGGCTACACCTTC. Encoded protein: CAWRWNRGSYGYTF.

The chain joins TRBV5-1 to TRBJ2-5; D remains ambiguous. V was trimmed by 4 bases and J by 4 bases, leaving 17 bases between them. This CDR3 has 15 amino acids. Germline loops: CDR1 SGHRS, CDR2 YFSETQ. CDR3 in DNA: TGCGCCAGCAGCGTGGATCTGCCGTGGGGAGAGACCCAGTACTTC. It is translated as CASSVDLPWGETQYF.

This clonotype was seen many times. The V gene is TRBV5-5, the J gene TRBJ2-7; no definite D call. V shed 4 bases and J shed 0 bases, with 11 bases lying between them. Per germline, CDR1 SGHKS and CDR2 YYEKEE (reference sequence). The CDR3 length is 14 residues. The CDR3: CASSPDLLSYEQYF. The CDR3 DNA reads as TGTGCCAGCAGCCCCGACCTTCTCTCCTACGAGCAGTACTTC.

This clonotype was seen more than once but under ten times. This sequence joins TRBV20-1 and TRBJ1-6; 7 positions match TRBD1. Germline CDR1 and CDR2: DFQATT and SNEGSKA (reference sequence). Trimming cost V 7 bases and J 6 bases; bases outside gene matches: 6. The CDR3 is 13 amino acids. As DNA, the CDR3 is TGCAGTGTCTCGACAGGGCTTAATTCACCCCTCCACTTT. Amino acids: CSVSTGLNSPLHF.

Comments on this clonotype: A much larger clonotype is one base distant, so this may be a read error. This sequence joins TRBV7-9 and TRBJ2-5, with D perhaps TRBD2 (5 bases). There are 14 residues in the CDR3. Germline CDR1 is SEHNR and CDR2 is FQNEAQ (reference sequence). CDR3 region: CASSKGGYQETQDF. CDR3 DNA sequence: TGTGCCAGCTCCAAGGGCGGGTACCAAGAGACCCAGGACTTC.

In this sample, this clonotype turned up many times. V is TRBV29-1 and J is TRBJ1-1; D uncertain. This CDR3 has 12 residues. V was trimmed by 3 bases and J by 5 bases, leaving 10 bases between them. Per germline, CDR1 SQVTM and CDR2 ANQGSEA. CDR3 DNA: TGCAGCGTTGACCCCTGGGAAACTGAAGCTTTCTTT. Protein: CSVDPWETEAFF.

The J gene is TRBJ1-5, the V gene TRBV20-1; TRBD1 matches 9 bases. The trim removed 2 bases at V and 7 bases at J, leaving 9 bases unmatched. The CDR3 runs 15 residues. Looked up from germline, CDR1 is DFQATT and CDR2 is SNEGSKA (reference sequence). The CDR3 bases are TGCAGTGCTAGATACCCGGGACAGGGCTCCCAGCCCCAGCATTTT. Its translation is CSARYPGQGSQPQHF.

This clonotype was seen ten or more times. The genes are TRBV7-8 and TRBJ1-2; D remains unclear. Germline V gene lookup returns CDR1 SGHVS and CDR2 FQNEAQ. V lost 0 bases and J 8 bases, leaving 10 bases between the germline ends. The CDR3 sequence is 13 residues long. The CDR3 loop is CASSLALWVGYTF. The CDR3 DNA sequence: TGTGCCAGCAGCTTAGCCCTTTGGGTAGGCTACACCTTC.